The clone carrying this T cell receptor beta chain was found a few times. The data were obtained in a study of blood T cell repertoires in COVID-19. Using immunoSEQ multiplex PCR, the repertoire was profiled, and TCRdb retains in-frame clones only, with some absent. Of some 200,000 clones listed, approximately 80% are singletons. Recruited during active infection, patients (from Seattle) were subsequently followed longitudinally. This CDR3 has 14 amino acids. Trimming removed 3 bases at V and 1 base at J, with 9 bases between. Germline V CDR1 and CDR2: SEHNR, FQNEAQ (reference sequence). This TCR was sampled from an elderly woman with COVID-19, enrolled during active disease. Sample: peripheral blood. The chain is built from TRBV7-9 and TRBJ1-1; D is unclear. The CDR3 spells CASSFTDGNTEAFF. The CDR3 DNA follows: TGTGCCAGCAGCTTCACAGACGGGAACACTGAAGCTTTCTTT.